The 24 T cell receptor beta chains in this list originate from one sample, sequenced in a study of T-cell memory formation after mild COVID-19. MiXCR was run by TCRdb on the 5' RACE reads, yielding one entry per CDR3 protein. Among about 210,000 distinct CDR3 sequences, under 30% were seen once, and the ten largest hold over 9.5%. Sequencing was done on a sample of PBMCs or a T cell subset sorted from them (not recorded which). The receptors were gathered from an adult woman who had mild COVID-19 (a few samples of this study predate the infection). Cell type and time point are not known.

This clonotype was seen more than once but under ten times. The CDR3 sequence is CASATSHYGYTF. The CDR3, as DNA: TGTGCCAGCGCGACTTCTCACTATGGCTACACCTTC. The J gene is TRBJ1-2, the V gene TRBV6-2 or TRBV6-3; D is uncertain. The CDR3 runs to 12 residues. CDR1 and CDR2 (germline): MNHEY, SVGEGT. The V gene lost 8 bases and the J gene lost 3 bases, with 10 bases spanning the gap.

This clonotype came up many times. The DNA for the CDR3 is TGTGCCAGCAGTTTTGAGATGAACACCGGGGAGCTGTTTTTT. Amino acid sequence: CASSFEMNTGELFF. V gene TRBV12-3 or TRBV12-4 combines with J gene TRBJ2-2, with D hard to call. Trimming cost V 3 bases and J 1 base, with 6 bases left between them. The CDR3 loop spans 14 amino acids.

The V and J genes are TRBV20-1 and TRBJ1-1; D might be TRBD1 (6 bases). Germline V gene lookup returns CDR1 DFQATT and CDR2 SNEGSKA (reference sequence). The CDR3 consists of 12 residues. Deletions cut 5 bases from V and 6 bases from J, with 13 bases between. The CDR3 DNA follows: TGCAGTGCTTTAACAGGGAGGCCTGAAGCTTTCTTT. As protein: CSALTGRPEAFF.

This clonotype showed up just a few times. The V gene is TRBV3-1, the J gene TRBJ1-5; D ambiguous. CDR3 length equals 14 residues. Germline-derived CDR1 and CDR2 are LGHDT and YNNKEL (reference sequence). V lost 6 bases to trimming and J lost 0 bases, with 9 bases between them. The CDR3 loop reads CASSQRASNQPQHF. The CDR3 DNA sequence: TGTGCCAGCAGTCAGAGGGCTAGCAATCAGCCCCAGCATTTT.

The sample holds a few counts of this clonotype. J is TRBJ2-3 and V is TRBV4-3, with D tentatively TRBD1 (5 bases). Germline CDR1 is LGHNA and CDR2 is YSLEER. V lost 2 bases and J lost 3, with 15 bases in between. The CDR3 loop spans 16 amino acids. CDR3 sequence (DNA): TGCGCCAGCAGCCAAACGTCCCAGGGCCGGACAGATACGCAGTATTTT. It specifies CASSQTSQGRTDTQYF.

The chain couples TRBV11-3 to TRBJ1-1; unclear D gene. This CDR3 spans 13 amino acids. From germline, CDR1 is SGHNT and CDR2 YENEEA. Trimming pared 3 bases from V and 1 base from J, leaving 6 bases between. DNA for the CDR3: TGTGCCAGCAGCTTTGTACAGAACACTGAAGCTTTCTTT. It encodes CASSFVQNTEAFF.

By share, this clonotype ranks as medium-sized. The chain has TRBV7-2 and TRBJ2-1, with 10 bases matching TRBD2. The V and J ends lost 4 bases and 4 bases, in that order; junction bases with no gene match: 4. The CDR3 has 15 amino acids. Germline V gene lookup returns CDR1 SGHTA and CDR2 FQGNSA. The CDR3 coding sequence is TGTGCCAGCAGCTCGACTAGCGGGCAGTACAATGAGCAGTTCTTC. Amino acids: CASSSTSGQYNEQFF.

V and J are TRBV4-3 and TRBJ2-7, with 9 bases matching TRBD2. The CDR3 extends over 15 amino acids. Germline-derived CDR1 and CDR2 are LGHNA and YSLEER. V lost 4 bases and J lost 0; bases outside the gene matches: 4. The CDR3 nucleotides read TGCGCCAGCAGCCGCTATAGCGGGAGCTCCTACGAGCAGTACTTC. This translates into CASSRYSGSSYEQYF.

This clonotype was seen a handful of times. The chain carries TRBV7-9 and TRBJ1-2; D is perhaps TRBD1 (5 bases). Germline CDR1 reads SEHNR; CDR2 reads FQNEAQ (reference sequence). The CDR3 spans 15 residues. V was shortened by 7 bases and J by 5 bases, with 20 bases between the two germline ends. CDR3 DNA sequence: TGTGCCAGCACCACACCTACGGACACAAAATATGGCTACACCTTC. Its protein is CASTTPTDTKYGYTF. The variable domain in full, completed from reference TRBV7-9 and TRBJ1-2, reads DTGVSQNPRHKITKRGQNVTFRCDPISEHNRLYWYRQTLGQGPEFLTYFQNEAQLEKSRLLSDRFSAERPKGSFSTLEIQRTEQGDSAMYLCASTTPTDTKYGYTFGSGTRLTVV.

V gene TRBV5-4 combines with J gene TRBJ2-2; D perhaps matches TRBD2 (5 bases). The CDR3 runs 14 residues. The V end was cut by 9 bases, the J end by 0 bases, with 12 bases between. Germline CDR1 and CDR2: SGHNT and YYREEE (reference sequence). CDR3 sequence (DNA): TGTGCCACCATTCCGGGGACGAACACCGGGGAGCTGTTTTTT. Its protein is CATIPGTNTGELFF.

The chain joins TRBV21-1 to TRBJ2-1; the table's TRBD1 call for D was not verified on the DNA. TRBV21-1 is shown as a pseudogene. The CDR3 sequence is 14 residues long. The CDR3 protein is CASSGDRRYNEQFF. The CDR3 bases are TGTGCCAGCAGTGGGGACAGGAGATACAATGAGCAGTTCTTC.

This clonotype was seen more than once but under ten times. The chain links TRBV7-6 to TRBJ2-5; the D gene is possibly TRBD2 (6 bases). The CDR3 extends over 15 amino acids. CDR1 and CDR2 (germline): SGHVS, FNYEAQ. Trimming shortened V by 1 base and J by 4 bases, and 13 bases separated the two germline ends. The CDR3 is CASSLDSGVSETQYF. CDR3 bases: TGTGCCAGCAGCTTAGATTCGGGGGTATCAGAGACCCAGTACTTC.

The sample holds a few counts of this clonotype. V gene TRBV12-3 or TRBV12-4 combines with J gene TRBJ2-7; 8 bases match TRBD2. Trimming cost V 7 bases and J 1 base; bases outside gene matches: 9. This CDR3 has 15 residues. CDR3 DNA: TGTGCCAGCACCCAAAGGGCTAGCGGGTCCTACGAGCAGTACTTC. It codes for CASTQRASGSYEQYF.

V gene TRBV18 combines with J gene TRBJ1-1; no firm D call. Per the germline V gene, CDR1 is KGHSH and CDR2 is LQKENI. The V end lost 3 bases, the J end lost 1 base, and 12 bases lay between the germline ends. This CDR3 comprises 15 residues. The CDR3, as DNA: TGTGCCAGCTCACCCAGACAAGGTTCGAACACTGAAGCTTTCTTT. This sequence encodes CASSPRQGSNTEAFF. The whole variable domain, filled in from reference TRBV18 and TRBJ1-1, reads NAGVMQNPRHLVRRRGQEARLRCSPMKGHSHVYWYRQLPEEGLKFMVYLQKENIIDESGMPKERFSAEFPKEGPSILRIQQVVRGDSAAYFCASSPRQGSNTEAFFGQGTRLTVV.

The rearrangement links TRBV10-3 to TRBJ2-1; a weak D match, TRBD1 (5 bases). V was trimmed by 3 bases and J by 4 bases, leaving 10 bases between them. This CDR3 region has 14 residues. CDR1 and CDR2 from the germline V gene are ENHRY and SYGVKD. CDR3 nucleotide sequence: TGTGCCATCAGTGAATGGACACAGTACAATGAGCAGTTCTTC. This gives the protein CAISEWTQYNEQFF.

This clonotype was counted only a few times. The J gene is TRBJ1-6, the V gene TRBV3-1, with 7 bases lining up with TRBD1. Germline V CDR1 and CDR2: LGHDT, YNNKEL (reference sequence). V lost 0 bases and J lost 7; bases outside the gene matches: 6. This CDR3 has 16 residues. CDR3 sequence (DNA): TGTGCCAGCAGCCAAGATACTCACAGGGGCAATTCACCCCTCCACTTT. It is translated as CASSQDTHRGNSPLHF.

The chain joins TRBV18 to TRBJ1-1, with a tentative D call TRBD1 (6 bases). Trimming cost V 3 bases and J 2 bases, with 13 bases left between them. CDR3 length: 15 residues. Germline V lookup: CDR1 KGHSH, CDR2 LQKENI. The CDR3 sequence: CASSPSKTGNTEAFF. In nucleotides, the CDR3 is TGTGCCAGCTCACCTTCTAAGACAGGCAACACTGAAGCTTTCTTT. Full variable domain (missing parts from reference TRBV18 and TRBJ1-1): NAGVMQNPRHLVRRRGQEARLRCSPMKGHSHVYWYRQLPEEGLKFMVYLQKENIIDESGMPKERFSAEFPKEGPSILRIQQVVRGDSAAYFCASSPSKTGNTEAFFGQGTRLTVV.

The rearrangement uses TRBV6-2 or TRBV6-3 and TRBJ1-5; 8 bases line up with TRBD1. Germline V gene data show CDR1 as MNHEY and CDR2 as SVGEGT. The ends lost 7 bases at V and 4 bases at J; junction bases unmatched: 3. The CDR3 length is 13 residues. The CDR3 DNA reads as TGTGCCAGCACCGGACAGGGAAATCAGCCCCAGCATTTT. This codes for CASTGQGNQPQHF.

This clonotype was counted only a few times. The V and J genes are TRBV7-9 and TRBJ2-5; 10 bases map to TRBD2. Looked up from germline, CDR1 is SEHNR and CDR2 is FQNEAQ (reference sequence). This CDR3 region has 15 residues. V lost 4 bases to trimming and J lost 2 bases; unmatched junction nucleotides: 4. This CDR3 reads CASSSGTSDQETQYF. CDR3 nucleotide sequence: TGTGCCAGCAGCTCCGGGACTAGCGATCAAGAGACCCAGTACTTC.

The chain recombines TRBV29-1 with TRBJ2-1, with TRBD2 matching over 16 bases. Looked up from germline, CDR1 is SQVTM and CDR2 is ANQGSEA. CDR3 length: 16 amino acids. The J segment lost 2 bases and the V segment lost 7 bases, leaving 5 bases of the junction unmatched. The CDR3 nucleotides are TGCAGCGGAGGGACTAGCGGGGGGGAGACCTACAATGAGCAGTTCTTC. This gives the protein CSGGTSGGETYNEQFF.

This clonotype was detected many times. Written as DNA, the CDR3 is TGTGCCAGCAGCCCCCGGGTTAGCGGGGGGGCGAATACGCAGTATTTT. It encodes CASSPRVSGGANTQYF. The chain employs TRBV9 and TRBJ2-3, with 11 bases fitting TRBD2. The CDR3 has 16 residues. Unmatched junction bases numbered 11, after V lost 4 bases and J lost 7 bases. Germline lookup yields CDR1 SGDLS and CDR2 YYNGEE.

The rearrangement joins TRBV20-1 to TRBJ2-1, with D tentatively TRBD2 (5 bases). Trimming cost V 0 bases and J 2 bases, with 11 bases left between them. In germline, CDR1 is DFQATT, CDR2 SNEGSKA (reference sequence). This CDR3 has 15 amino acids. CDR3 loop: CSARDRAGPYNEQFF. The DNA for the CDR3 is TGCAGTGCTAGAGATCGGGCGGGTCCCTACAATGAGCAGTTCTTC.

This clonotype has just a few counts. The genes are TRBV12-3 or TRBV12-4 and TRBJ2-4, with TRBD2 identical over 11 bases. V lost 3 bases to trimming and J lost 6 bases; unmatched junction nucleotides: 13. The CDR3 has 18 residues. CDR3 nucleotide sequence: TGTGCCAGCAGTTTTGGGGATATAGCGGGAGGGCCTGGAAACATTCAGTACTTC. This codes for CASSFGDIAGGPGNIQYF.

This chain uses TRBV11-2 with TRBJ1-2; D is undetermined. Germline V CDR1 and CDR2: SGHAT, FQNNGV. The V end lost 4 bases, the J end lost 5 bases, and 14 bases lay between the germline ends. The CDR3 contains 14 residues. CDR3 protein: CASSSPLAGYGYTF. The CDR3 DNA sequence: TGTGCCAGCAGCTCACCGCTTGCCGGGTATGGCTACACCTTC. Together with reference TRBV11-2 and TRBJ1-2, the CDR3 gives the full variable domain: EAGVAQSPRYKIIEKRQSVAFWCNPISGHATLYWYQQILGQGPKLLIQFQNNGVVDDSQLPKDRFSAERLKGVDSTLKIQPAKLEDSAVYLCASSSPLAGYGYTFGSGTRLTVV.